Below are 14 T cell receptor beta chains sequenced from a single sample in a study of T-cell reconstitution after alpha-beta-depleted transplantation in children. The authors prepared the TCRbeta library with unique molecular identifiers. TCRdb reprocessed the PCR reads with MiXCR, giving one entry per CDR3 protein. This table holds fewer than 550,000 distinct CDR3 sequences, roughly 10% found once. The sequencing used PBMCs, collected before TCRalphabeta/CD19-depleted stem cell transplant. Source of these receptors: a child aged 2-15 years with inherited bone marrow failure, due to receive a stem cell transplant.

The chain couples TRBV29-1 to TRBJ2-2; D is unclear. Germline loops: CDR1 SQVTM, CDR2 ANQGSEA. The CDR3 consists of 15 residues. Trimming took off 3 bases at V and 0 bases at J, with 11 bases between the two ends. Here the CDR3 DNA reads TGCAGCGTTGATAGATGGGTCACGAACACCGGGGAGCTGTTTTTT. It yields the protein CSVDRWVTNTGELFF.

The rearrangement joins TRBV6-1 to TRBJ2-7, with D tentatively TRBD2 (5 bases). The CDR3 has 13 residues. The germline CDR1 and CDR2 sequences are MNHNS and SASEGT. V lost 1 base, J lost 2 bases, and 6 bases lay in between. CDR3: CASSEVAPYEQYF. In nucleotides, the CDR3 is TGTGCCAGCAGTGAAGTAGCGCCCTACGAGCAGTACTTC.

This clonotype was seen many times. This rearrangement joins TRBV7-9 to TRBJ2-3; D unclear. Trimming took off 5 bases at V and 2 bases at J, with 11 bases between the two ends. There are 14 residues in the CDR3. The germline gives CDR1 SEHNR, CDR2 FQNEAQ (reference sequence). CDR3 bases: TGTGCCAGCAGCCCGACCAGGACCACAGATACGCAGTATTTT. Its translation is CASSPTRTTDTQYF.

This clonotype showed up many times. V usage is TRBV10-1 and J usage is TRBJ2-7; TRBD2 aligns across 11 bases. J gave up 7 bases and V 3 bases, and 8 bases lay outside the gene matches. The CDR3 has 15 residues. CDR1 is WNHNN, CDR2 SYGVQD, per germline (reference sequence). The CDR3 nucleotides are TGCGCCAGCAGTGAAATAGCGGGAGGGCCCTTGGAGCAGTACTTC. This translates into CASSEIAGGPLEQYF.

V gene TRBV12-3 or TRBV12-4 combines with J gene TRBJ2-3; tentative D call: TRBD2 (6 bases). This CDR3 has 14 residues. The CDR3, as DNA: TGTACCACCACGGTGGGGGGAGGCGCAGATACGCAGTATTTT. Its protein product is CTTTVGGGADTQYF.

This clonotype was picked up many times. The chain couples TRBV7-2 to TRBJ2-5; possible D gene TRBD1, 6 bases. The CDR3 totals 15 residues. V lost 5 bases, J lost 9 bases, and 22 bases lay in between. Germline V CDR1 and CDR2: SGHTA, FQGNSA. The CDR3 here is CASSTPGTLKGAQYF. The DNA for the CDR3 is TGTGCCAGCAGCACACCCGGGACATTGAAGGGGGCCCAGTACTTC.

This clonotype was seen ten or more times. The chain uses TRBV29-1 and TRBJ2-7; D is ambiguous. There are 13 residues in the CDR3. Trimming stripped 4 bases from V and 2 bases from J, with 12 bases between. Germline V gives CDR1 SQVTM, CDR2 ANQGSEA. The CDR3 loop is CSVVDLQPYEQYF. CDR3 coding DNA: TGCAGCGTTGTAGACCTACAACCCTACGAGCAGTACTTC.

The rearrangement joins TRBV7-2 to TRBJ2-1; D may be TRBD1 or TRBD2 (5 bases each). There are 13 residues in the CDR3. The germline gives CDR1 SGHTA, CDR2 FQGNSA. V gave up 9 bases and J gave up 1 base, with 10 bases separating them. This CDR3 is CASWGISYNEQFF. The CDR3 region has the DNA TGTGCCAGTTGGGGGATATCCTACAATGAGCAGTTCTTC.

This clonotype was detected ten times or more. The CDR3, as DNA: TGTGCCAGCAGGGCGACAGGGTGGGTTAGGACTGAAGCTTTCTTT. Amino acids: CASRATGWVRTEAFF. The chain joins TRBV28 to TRBJ1-1, with TRBD1 matching over 7 bases. Germline CDR1 and CDR2: MDHEN and SYDVKM. V trimming: 6 bases; J trimming: 5 bases; junction bases outside the gene matches: 12. This CDR3 region has 15 residues. Filled out from reference TRBV28 and TRBJ1-1, the complete variable domain reads DVKVTQSSRYLVKRTGEKVFLECVQDMDHENMFWYRQDPGLGLRLIYFSYDVKMKEKGDIPEGYSVSREKKERFSLILESASTNQTSMYLCASRATGWVRTEAFFGQGTRLTVV.

This clonotype was recorded a few times. The chain joins TRBV28 to TRBJ2-1; 13 positions match TRBD2. Germline loops: CDR1 MDHEN, CDR2 SYDVKM. This CDR3 has 16 residues. The ends lost 3 bases at V and 7 bases at J; junction bases unmatched: 6. CDR3 in amino acids: CASSFRTSGRLNEQFF. In nucleotides, the CDR3 is TGTGCCAGCAGTTTCCGGACTAGCGGGAGACTAAATGAGCAGTTCTTC.

The sample holds many counts of this clonotype. V usage is TRBV28 and J usage is TRBJ2-7; TRBD1 agrees at 10 bases. The CDR3 is 16 amino acids. Germline trimming cut 6 bases from V and 3 bases from J; bases unmatched to any gene: 11. Germline CDR1 reads MDHEN; CDR2 reads SYDVKM. In DNA form, the CDR3 reads TGTGCCAGCAGCCCTTCTCCGGGACAGGGGATCTACGAGCAGTACTTC. It translates to CASSPSPGQGIYEQYF.

The V call is TRBV20-1, the J call TRBJ2-1; D remains ambiguous. From germline, CDR1 is DFQATT and CDR2 SNEGSKA (reference sequence). V was pared by 3 bases and J by 6 bases, with 12 bases between. CDR3 size: 13 residues. CDR3: CSARSGIPNEQFF. The CDR3 nucleotides read TGCAGTGCTAGGAGTGGGATCCCCAATGAGCAGTTCTTC.

The chain has TRBV20-1 and TRBJ2-7, with 9 bases matching TRBD2. The germline V gene has CDR1 DFQATT and CDR2 SNEGSKA (reference sequence). The CDR3 is made up of 13 amino acids. V gave up 6 bases and J gave up 2 bases; unmatched junction bases: 5. CDR3 region: CSAGAGGAYEQYF. The CDR3 region has the DNA TGCAGTGCCGGAGCGGGAGGCGCCTACGAGCAGTACTTC.

This chain links TRBV28 with TRBJ2-1; 10 nucleotides match TRBD2. Per germline, CDR1 MDHEN and CDR2 SYDVKM. CDR3 length: 15 amino acids. The J segment lost 6 bases and the V segment lost 1 base, leaving 3 bases of the junction unmatched. The DNA for the CDR3 is TGTGCCAGCAGTTTATTGGCTAGCGGGAGCAATGAGCAGTTCTTC. Protein sequence: CASSLLASGSNEQFF.